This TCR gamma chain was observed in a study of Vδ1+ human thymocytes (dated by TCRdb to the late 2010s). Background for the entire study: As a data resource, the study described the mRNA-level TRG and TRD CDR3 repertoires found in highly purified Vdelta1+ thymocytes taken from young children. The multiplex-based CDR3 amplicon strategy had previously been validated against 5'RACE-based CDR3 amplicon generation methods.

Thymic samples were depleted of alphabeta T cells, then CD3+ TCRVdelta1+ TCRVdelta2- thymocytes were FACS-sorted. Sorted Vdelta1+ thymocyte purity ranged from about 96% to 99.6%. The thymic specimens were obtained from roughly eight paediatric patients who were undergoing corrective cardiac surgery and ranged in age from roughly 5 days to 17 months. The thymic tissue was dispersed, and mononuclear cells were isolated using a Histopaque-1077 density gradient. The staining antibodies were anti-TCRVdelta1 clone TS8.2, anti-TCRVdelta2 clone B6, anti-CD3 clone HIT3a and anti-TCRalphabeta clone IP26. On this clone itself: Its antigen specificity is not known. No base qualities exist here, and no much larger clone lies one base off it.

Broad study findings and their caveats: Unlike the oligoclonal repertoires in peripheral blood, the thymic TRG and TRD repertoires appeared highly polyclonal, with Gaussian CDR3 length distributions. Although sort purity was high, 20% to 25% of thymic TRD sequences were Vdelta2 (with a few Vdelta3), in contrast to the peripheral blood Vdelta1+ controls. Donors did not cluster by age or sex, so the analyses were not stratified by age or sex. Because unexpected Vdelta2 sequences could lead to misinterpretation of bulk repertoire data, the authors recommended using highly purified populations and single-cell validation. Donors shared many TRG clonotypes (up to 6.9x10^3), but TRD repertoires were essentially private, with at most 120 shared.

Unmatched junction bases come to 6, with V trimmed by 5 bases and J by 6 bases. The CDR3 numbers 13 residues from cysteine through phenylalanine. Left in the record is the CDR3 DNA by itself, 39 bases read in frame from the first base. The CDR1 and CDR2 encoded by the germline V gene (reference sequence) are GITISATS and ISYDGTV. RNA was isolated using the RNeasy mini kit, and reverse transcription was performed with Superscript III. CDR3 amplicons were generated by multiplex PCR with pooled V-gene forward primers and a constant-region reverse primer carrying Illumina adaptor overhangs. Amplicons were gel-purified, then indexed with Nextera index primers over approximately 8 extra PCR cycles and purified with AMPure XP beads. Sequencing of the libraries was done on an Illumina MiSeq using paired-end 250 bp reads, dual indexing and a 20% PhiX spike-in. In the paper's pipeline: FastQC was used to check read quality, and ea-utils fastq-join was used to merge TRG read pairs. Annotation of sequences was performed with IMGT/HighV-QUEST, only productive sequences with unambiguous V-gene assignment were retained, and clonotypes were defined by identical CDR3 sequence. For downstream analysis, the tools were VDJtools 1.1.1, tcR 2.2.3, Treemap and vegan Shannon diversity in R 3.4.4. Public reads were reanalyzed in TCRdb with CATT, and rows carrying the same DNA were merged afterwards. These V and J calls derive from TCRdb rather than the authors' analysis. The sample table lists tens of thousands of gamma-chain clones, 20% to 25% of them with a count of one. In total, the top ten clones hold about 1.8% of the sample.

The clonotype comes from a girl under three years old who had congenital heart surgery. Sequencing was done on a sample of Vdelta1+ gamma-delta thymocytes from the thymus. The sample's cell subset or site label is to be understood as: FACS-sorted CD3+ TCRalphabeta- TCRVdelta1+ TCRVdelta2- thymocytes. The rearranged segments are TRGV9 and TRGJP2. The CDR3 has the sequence CALWAGGDWIKTF. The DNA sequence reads TGTGCCTTGTGGGCTGGGGGTGATTGGATCAAGACGTTT.